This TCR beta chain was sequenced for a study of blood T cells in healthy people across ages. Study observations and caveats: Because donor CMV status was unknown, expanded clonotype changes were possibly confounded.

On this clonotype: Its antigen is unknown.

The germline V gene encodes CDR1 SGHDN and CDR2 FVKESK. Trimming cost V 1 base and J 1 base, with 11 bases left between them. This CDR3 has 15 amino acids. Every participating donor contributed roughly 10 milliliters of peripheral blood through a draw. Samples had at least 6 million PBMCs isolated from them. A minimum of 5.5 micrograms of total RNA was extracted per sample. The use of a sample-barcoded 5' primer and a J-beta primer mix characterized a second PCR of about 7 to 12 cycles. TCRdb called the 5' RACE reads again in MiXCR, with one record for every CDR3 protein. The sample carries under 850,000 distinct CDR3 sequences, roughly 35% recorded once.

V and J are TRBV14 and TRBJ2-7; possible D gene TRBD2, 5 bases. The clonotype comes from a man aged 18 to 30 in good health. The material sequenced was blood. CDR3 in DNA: TGTGCCAGCAGCCAAGGAGTCGGGATTTCCTACGAGCAGTACTTC. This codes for CASSQGVGISYEQYF.